This T cell receptor beta chain is from a study of CD8 T cells in Susac syndrome. This clonotype has just one count. RNA totalling about 0.5 to 1 ug underwent reverse transcription with random hexamers. TCRdb itself ran the immunoSEQ multiplex PCR reads through MiXCR, one entry per CDR3 protein. The table has more than 200,000 distinct CDR3 sequences, about 94% seen once. The CDR3 loop spans 18 amino acids. V gave up 1 base and J gave up 3 bases, with 20 bases separating them. CDR1 is SSHAT, CDR2 FNYEAQ, per germline (reference sequence). The source is a human donor with multiple sclerosis. Sequencing was performed on CD4+ T cells from PBMCs. The chain recombines TRBV7-7 with TRBJ2-3, with a weak D call TRBD2 (7 bases). CDR3 sequence (DNA): TGTGCCAGCAGCTTAGGCATCGGGGGGCCTATACTGACAGATACGCAGTATTTT. Protein sequence: CASSLGIGGPILTDTQYF.